This T cell receptor (beta chain) stems from a study of blood T cell repertoires in COVID-19. In the study overall: Sites in the United States, Italy and Spain provided acute and convalescent COVID-19 samples.

Seattle participants joined during active infection and were tracked over time. Here immunoSEQ multiplex PCR was the method, and the copy in TCRdb shows in-frame clones only, minus some. The sample lists about 150,000 clones, around nine tenths occurring once. Germline V gene lookup returns CDR1 SGHAT and CDR2 FQNNGV. The CDR3 covers 18 residues. V was cut by 7 bases and J by 0 bases, with 22 bases left in between. The sample holds a few counts of this clone. The TCR originated in a man aged 55-75 years with COVID-19, enrolled during active disease. The sample consisted of peripheral blood. J is TRBJ2-1 and V is TRBV11-2, with D perhaps matching TRBD1 (5 bases). The CDR3 here is CASNAPPRQGLSYNEQFF. DNA of the CDR3: TGTGCCAGCAACGCCCCACCACGGCAGGGTCTCTCCTACAATGAGCAGTTCTTC.